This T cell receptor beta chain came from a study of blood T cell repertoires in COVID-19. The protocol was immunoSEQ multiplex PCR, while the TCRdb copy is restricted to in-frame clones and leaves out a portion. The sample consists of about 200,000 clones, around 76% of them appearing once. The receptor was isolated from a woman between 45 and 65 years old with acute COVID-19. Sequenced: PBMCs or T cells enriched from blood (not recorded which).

In nucleotides, the CDR3 is TGTGCCAGCTCACGCCAGACTAGCGGGGGAGGGGATACGCAGTATTTT. Translating it yields CASSRQTSGGGDTQYF. This chain joins TRBV18 and TRBJ2-3; 12 nucleotides line up with TRBD2. V was clipped by 4 bases and J by 6 bases; unmatched bases: 8. The CDR3 length is 16 residues. Per the germline V gene, CDR1 is KGHSH and CDR2 is LQKENI.